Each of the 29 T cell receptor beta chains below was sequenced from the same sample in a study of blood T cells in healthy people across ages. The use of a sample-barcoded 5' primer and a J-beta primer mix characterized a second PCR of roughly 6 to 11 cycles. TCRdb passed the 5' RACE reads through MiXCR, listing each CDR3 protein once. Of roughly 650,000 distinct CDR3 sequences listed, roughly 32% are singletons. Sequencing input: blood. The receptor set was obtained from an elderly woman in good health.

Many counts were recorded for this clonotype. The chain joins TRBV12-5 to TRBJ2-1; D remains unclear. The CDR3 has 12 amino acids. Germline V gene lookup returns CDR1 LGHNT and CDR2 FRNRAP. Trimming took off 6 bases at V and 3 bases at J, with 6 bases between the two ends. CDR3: CASGPNYNEQFF. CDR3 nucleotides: TGTGCTAGTGGCCCTAACTACAATGAGCAGTTCTTC.

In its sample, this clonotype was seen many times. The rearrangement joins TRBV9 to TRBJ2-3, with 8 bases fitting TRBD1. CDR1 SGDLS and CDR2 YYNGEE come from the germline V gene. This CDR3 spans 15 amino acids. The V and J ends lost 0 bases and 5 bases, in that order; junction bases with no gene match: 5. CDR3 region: CASSVGQGMGDTQYF. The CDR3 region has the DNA TGTGCCAGCAGCGTAGGACAGGGGATGGGAGATACGCAGTATTTT.

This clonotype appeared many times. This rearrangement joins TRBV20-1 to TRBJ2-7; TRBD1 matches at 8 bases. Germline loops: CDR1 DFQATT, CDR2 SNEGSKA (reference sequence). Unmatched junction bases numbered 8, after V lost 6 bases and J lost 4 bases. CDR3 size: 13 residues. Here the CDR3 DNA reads TGCAGTGCCAGGACAGGGATGGGATACGAGCAGTACTTC. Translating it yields CSARTGMGYEQYF.

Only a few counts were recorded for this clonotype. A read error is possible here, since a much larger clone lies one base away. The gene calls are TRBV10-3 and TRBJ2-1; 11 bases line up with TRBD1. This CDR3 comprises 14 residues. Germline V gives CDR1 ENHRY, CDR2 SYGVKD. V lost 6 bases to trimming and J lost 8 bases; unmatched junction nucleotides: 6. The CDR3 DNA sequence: TGTGCCATCAGCCCGGGACAGGGGGTCGATGAGCAGTTCTTC. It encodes CAISPGQGVDEQFF.

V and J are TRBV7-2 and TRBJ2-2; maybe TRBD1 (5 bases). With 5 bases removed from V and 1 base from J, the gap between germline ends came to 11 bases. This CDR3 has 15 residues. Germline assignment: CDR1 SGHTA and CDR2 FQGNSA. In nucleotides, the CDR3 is TGTGCCAGCAGCCAGCTCAGGGTGAACACCGGGGAGCTGTTTTTT. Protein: CASSQLRVNTGELFF. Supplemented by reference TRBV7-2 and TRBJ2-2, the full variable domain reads GAGVSQSPSNKVTEKGKDVELRCDPISGHTALYWYRQSLGQGLEFLIYFQGNSAPDKSGLPSDRFSAERTGGSVSTLTIQRTQQEDSAVYLCASSQLRVNTGELFFGEGSRLTVL.

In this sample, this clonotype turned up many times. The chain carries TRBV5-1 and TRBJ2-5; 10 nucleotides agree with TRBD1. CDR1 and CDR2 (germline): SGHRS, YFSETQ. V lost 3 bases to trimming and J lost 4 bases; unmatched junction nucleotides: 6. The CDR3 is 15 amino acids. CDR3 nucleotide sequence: TGCGCCAGCAGCTCCGGGACAGGGGTAATAGAGACCCAGTACTTC. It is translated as CASSSGTGVIETQYF.

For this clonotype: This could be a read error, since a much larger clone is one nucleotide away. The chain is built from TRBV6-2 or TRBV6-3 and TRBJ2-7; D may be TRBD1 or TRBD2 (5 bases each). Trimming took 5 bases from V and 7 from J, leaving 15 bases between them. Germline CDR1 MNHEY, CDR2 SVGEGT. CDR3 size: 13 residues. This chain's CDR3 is CASSRDPLGEQYF. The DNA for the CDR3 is TGTGCCAGCAGTCGGGACCCCTTGGGTGAGCAGTACTTC.

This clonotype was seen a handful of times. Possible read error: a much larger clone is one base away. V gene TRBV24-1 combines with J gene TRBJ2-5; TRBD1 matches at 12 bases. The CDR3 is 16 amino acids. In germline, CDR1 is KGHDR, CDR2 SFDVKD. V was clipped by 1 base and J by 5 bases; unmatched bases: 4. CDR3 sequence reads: CATSDLGTGGGETQYF. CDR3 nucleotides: TGTGCCACCAGTGATTTAGGGACAGGGGGCGGCGAGACCCAGTACTTC.

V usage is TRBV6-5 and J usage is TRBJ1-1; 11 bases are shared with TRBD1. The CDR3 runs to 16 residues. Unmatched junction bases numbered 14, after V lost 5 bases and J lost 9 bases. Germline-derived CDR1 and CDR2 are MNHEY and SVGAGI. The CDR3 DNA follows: TGTGCCAGCAGTACGGACAGGGGGCGACCACACCCCCAAGCTTTCTTT. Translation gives CASSTDRGRPHPQAFF.

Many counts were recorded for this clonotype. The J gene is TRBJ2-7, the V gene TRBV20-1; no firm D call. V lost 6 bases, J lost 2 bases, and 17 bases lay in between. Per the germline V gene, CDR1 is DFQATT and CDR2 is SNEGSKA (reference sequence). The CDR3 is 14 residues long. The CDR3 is CSASQANTPYEQYF. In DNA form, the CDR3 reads TGCAGTGCATCCCAGGCTAATACACCCTACGAGCAGTACTTC.

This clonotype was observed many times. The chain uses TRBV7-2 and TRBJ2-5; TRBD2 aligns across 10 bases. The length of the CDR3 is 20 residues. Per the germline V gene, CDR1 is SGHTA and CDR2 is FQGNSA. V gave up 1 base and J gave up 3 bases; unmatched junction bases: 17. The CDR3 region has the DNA TGTGCCAGCAGCTTAGTTCCCCCCTTTTTCAGCGGGGGGGATAAAGAGACCCAGTACTTC. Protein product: CASSLVPPFFSGGDKETQYF.

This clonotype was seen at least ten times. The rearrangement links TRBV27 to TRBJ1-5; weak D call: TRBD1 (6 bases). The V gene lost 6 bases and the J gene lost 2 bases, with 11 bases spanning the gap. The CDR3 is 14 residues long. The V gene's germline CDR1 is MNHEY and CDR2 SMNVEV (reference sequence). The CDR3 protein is CASRPRQGNQPQHF. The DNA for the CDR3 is TGTGCCAGCAGGCCTCGACAGGGCAATCAGCCCCAGCATTTT.

The CDR3 loop is CASSLGSAGGHNEQFF. The DNA of the CDR3 is TGTGCCAGCAGCTTAGGTTCGGCGGGGGGTCACAATGAGCAGTTCTTC. The chain recombines TRBV7-2 with TRBJ2-1; TRBD2 matches 8 bases. The germline V gene has CDR1 SGHTA and CDR2 FQGNSA. The V and J ends lost 1 base and 5 bases, in that order; junction bases with no gene match: 7. CDR3 size: 16 residues.

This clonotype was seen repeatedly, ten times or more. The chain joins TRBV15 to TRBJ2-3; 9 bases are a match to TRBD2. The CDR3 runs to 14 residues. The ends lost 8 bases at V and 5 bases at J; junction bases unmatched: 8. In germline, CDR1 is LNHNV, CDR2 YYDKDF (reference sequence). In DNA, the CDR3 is TGTGCCACCGCCGGCGGGGGGGCCGAAGATACGCAGTATTTT. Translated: CATAGGGAEDTQYF.

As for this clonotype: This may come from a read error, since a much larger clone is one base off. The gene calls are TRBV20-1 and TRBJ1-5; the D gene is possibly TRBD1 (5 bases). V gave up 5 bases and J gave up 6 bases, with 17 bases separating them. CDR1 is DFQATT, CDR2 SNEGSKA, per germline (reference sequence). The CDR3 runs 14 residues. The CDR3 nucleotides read TGCAGTGCTCCTTATCCCGGGACTAGTCAGCCCCAGCATTTT. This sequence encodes CSAPYPGTSQPQHF.

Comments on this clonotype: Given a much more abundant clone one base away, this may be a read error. DNA for the CDR3: TGTGCCAGCAGCGCGGGACAATGGGACAATGAGCAGTACTTC. The encoded protein is CASSAGQWDNEQYF. The chain is built from TRBV5-8 and TRBJ2-7; D may match TRBD1 or TRBD2 (6 bases each). The CDR3 has 14 amino acids. The germline V gene has CDR1 SGHTS and CDR2 YDEGEE. V lost 4 bases to trimming and J lost 7 bases, with 18 bases between them.

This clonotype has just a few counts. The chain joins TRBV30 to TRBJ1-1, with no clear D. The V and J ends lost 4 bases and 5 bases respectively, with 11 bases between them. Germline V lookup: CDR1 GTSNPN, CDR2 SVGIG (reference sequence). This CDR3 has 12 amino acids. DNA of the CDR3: TGTGCCTGGAACCAGGCTTGGACTGAAGCTTTCTTT. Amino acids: CAWNQAWTEAFF.

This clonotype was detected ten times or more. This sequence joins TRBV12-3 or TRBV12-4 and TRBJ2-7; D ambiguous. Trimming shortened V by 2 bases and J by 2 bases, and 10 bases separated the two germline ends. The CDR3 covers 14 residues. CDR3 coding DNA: TGTGCCAGCAGTTTATCGTCCAGAACCTACGAGCAGTACTTC. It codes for CASSLSSRTYEQYF.

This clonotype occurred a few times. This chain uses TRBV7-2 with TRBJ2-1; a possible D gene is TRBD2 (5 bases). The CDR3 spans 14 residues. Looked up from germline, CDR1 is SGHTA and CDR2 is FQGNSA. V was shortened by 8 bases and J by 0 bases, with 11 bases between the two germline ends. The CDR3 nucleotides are TGTGCCAGCCAACGGGATAGCTCCTACAATGAGCAGTTCTTC. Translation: CASQRDSSYNEQFF.

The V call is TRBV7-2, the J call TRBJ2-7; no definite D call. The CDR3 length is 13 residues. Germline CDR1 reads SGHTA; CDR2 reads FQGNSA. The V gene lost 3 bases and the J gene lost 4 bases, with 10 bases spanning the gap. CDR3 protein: CASSLAVEYEQYF. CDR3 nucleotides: TGTGCCAGCAGCTTGGCAGTCGAATACGAGCAGTACTTC.

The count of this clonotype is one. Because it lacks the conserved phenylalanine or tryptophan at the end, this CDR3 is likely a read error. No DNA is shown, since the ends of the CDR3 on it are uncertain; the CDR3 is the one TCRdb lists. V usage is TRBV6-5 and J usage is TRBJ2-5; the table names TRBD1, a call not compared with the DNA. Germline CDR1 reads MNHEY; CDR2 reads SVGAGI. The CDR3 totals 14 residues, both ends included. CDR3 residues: CVSSTQGYGYTFGS.

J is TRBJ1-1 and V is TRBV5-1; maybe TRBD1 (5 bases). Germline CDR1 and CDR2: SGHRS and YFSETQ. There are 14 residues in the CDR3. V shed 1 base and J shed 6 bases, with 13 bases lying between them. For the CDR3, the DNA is TGCGCCAGCAGCTTGTCAGGGTTAATGTCTGAAGCTTTCTTT. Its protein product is CASSLSGLMSEAFF.

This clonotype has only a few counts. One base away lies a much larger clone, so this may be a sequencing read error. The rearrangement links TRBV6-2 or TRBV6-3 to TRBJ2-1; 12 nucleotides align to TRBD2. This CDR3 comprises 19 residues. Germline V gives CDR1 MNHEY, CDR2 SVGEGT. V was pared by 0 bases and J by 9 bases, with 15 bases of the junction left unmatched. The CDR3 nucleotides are TGTGCCAGCAGTTACTCTCCCCCCTCTAGCGGGGGGGCGGTGAGTGAGCAGTTCTTC. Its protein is CASSYSPPSSGGAVSEQFF.

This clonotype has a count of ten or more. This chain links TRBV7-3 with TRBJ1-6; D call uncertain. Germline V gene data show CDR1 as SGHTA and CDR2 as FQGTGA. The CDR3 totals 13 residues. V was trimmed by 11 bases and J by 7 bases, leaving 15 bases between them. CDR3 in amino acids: CAGLGDGNSPLHF. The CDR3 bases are TGTGCCGGTCTCGGAGACGGCAATTCACCCCTCCACTTT. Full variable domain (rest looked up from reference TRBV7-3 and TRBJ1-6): GAGVSQTPSNKVTEKGKYVELRCDPISGHTALYWYRQSLGQGPEFLIYFQGTGAADDSGLPNDRFFAVRPEGSVSTLKIQRTERGDSAVYLCAGLGDGNSPLHFGNGTRLTVT.

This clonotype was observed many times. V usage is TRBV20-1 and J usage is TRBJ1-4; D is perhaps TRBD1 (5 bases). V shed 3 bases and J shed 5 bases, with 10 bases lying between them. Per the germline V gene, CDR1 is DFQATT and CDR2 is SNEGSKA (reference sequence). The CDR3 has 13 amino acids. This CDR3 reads CSASGGLNEKLFF. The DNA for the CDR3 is TGCAGTGCTAGCGGGGGTCTGAATGAAAAACTGTTTTTT.

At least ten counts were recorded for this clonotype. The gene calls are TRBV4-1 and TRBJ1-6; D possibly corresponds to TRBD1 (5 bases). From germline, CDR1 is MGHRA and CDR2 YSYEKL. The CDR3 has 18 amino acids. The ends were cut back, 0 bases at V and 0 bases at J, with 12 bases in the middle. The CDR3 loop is CASSQDEGTSSYNSPLHF. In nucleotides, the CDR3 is TGCGCCAGCAGCCAAGATGAGGGGACCAGCTCCTATAATTCACCCCTCCACTTT.

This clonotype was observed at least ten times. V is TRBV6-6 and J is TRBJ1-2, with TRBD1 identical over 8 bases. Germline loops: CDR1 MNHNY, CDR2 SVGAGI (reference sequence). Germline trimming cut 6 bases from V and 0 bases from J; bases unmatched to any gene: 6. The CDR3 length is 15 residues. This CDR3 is CASRDTGGTNYGYTF. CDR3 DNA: TGTGCCAGCAGAGACACAGGGGGAACTAACTATGGCTACACCTTC.

CDR3 sequence reads: CAINVAPSSYNEQFF. In DNA form, the CDR3 reads TGTGCCATCAACGTAGCGCCAAGCTCCTACAATGAGCAGTTCTTC. The genes are TRBV10-3 and TRBJ2-1; tentatively, D is TRBD2 (5 bases). V was pared by 7 bases and J by 0 bases, with 13 bases between. Germline CDR1 ENHRY, CDR2 SYGVKD. The CDR3 runs 15 residues.

CDR3 coding DNA: TGTGCCAGCAGTTCCCTCATCCTCGGAGCTTTCTTT. It specifies CASSSLILGAFF. This chain links TRBV6-6 with TRBJ1-1; D ambiguous. The CDR3 totals 12 residues. Between the trimmed V and J ends, which lost 4 bases and 10 bases, there was a span of 13 bases. Germline V gives CDR1 MNHNY, CDR2 SVGAGI (reference sequence).